This is a list of T cell receptor beta chains from one sample in a study of cytomegalovirus exposure and HLA in healthy donors. The table came from immunoSEQ multiplex PCR; TCRdb's copy has only in-frame clones and leaves some out. Here the sample spans 200,000 or so clones, about 70% being singletons. Sequences were obtained from PBMCs. These receptors were collected from a man aged 35-49 years in good health and CMV-seropositive. Both conserved end residues are part of each CDR3. D genes are given only for firm matches. Not every row has a clone size; where given, it reads once, few, many or a size class.

J,V,size,D,DNA,CDR3
TRBJ2-7,TRBV5-5,NA,NA,TGTGCCAGCAGCTTGGGCCACAGCCAGGGTAGCCACGAGCAGTACTTC,CASSLGHSQGSHEQYF
TRBJ2-2,TRBV27,NA,NA,TGTGCCAGCGCCCGAAGTGGGGCCACCGGGGAGCTGTTTTTT,CASARSGATGELFF
TRBJ1-2,TRBV4-3,NA,TRBD1,TGCGCCAGCAGCCAAGATTCAGGGGGCACTGGCTACACCTTC,CASSQDSGGTGYTF
TRBJ1-2,TRBV4-1,few,NA,TGCGCCAGCAGCCAAGATCGGGGGGGCCAGGGCTACACCTTC,CASSQDRGGQGYTF
TRBJ1-1,TRBV2,once,TRBD1,TGTGCCAGCAGCGGACAGGGCCACACTGAAGCTTTCTTT,CASSGQGHTEAFF
TRBJ1-2,TRBV10-3,NA,NA,TGTGCCATCAGTCCGACAGGTTATGGCTACACCTTC,CAISPTGYGYTF
TRBJ1-5,TRBV7-6,NA,NA,TGTGCCAGCAGCTTATCCGGGATCAATCAGCCCCAGCATTTT,CASSLSGINQPQHF
TRBJ2-7,TRBV2,NA,NA,TGTGCCAGCAGGGTCCCGGGACATGAGCAGTACTTC,CASRVPGHEQYF
TRBJ1-1,TRBV5-1,NA,NA,TGCGCCAGCAGCCCTGAGTCGTGGACTGAAGCTTTCTTT,CASSPESWTEAFF
TRBJ1-5,TRBV7-2,NA,TRBD1,TGTGCCAGCAGCTTAGCGGAGGGGGCGGTTGGCAATCAGCCCCAGCATTTT,CASSLAEGAVGNQPQHF
TRBJ2-7,TRBV6-7,NA,TRBD2,TGTGCCAGCAGTTTCCCCGGGGGGGGCTCCTACGAGCAGTACTTC,CASSFPGGGSYEQYF
TRBJ1-3,TRBV16,NA,TRBD1,TGTGCCAGCAGCCAATCCTCGGGGACAGTGGGAAACACCATATATTTT,CASSQSSGTVGNTIYF
TRBJ1-2,TRBV2,NA,NA,TGTGCCAGCAGTGAGGGGAGCTATGGCTACACCTTC,CASSEGSYGYTF
TRBJ2-3,TRBV6-1,NA,TRBD1,TGTGCCAGCAGTGACAGGGACAGGTCCACAGATACGCAGTATTTT,CASSDRDRSTDTQYF
TRBJ1-5,TRBV28,NA,TRBD1,TGTGCCAGCAGTTTAGGGACAGTCGCCCATCAGCCCCAGCATTTT,CASSLGTVAHQPQHF
TRBJ2-7,TRBV5-1,once,TRBD2,TGCGCCAGCAGCCCCTACCTAGCGGCCTACGAGCAGTACTTC,CASSPYLAAYEQYF
TRBJ2-4,TRBV4-1,NA,TRBD1,TGCGCCAGCAGTTTCACAGGGGGTCGGAACATTCAGTACTTC,CASSFTGGRNIQYF
TRBJ1-1,TRBV5-1,NA,NA,TGCGCCAGCAGCTTGGTGGCAGGGCCCATGAACACTGAAGCTTTCTTT,CASSLVAGPMNTEAFF
TRBJ2-2,TRBV6-5,few,NA,TGTGCCAGCAGTTACTTCGGCCTAGCTGGCACCGGGGAGCTGTTTTTT,CASSYFGLAGTGELFF
TRBJ1-5,TRBV6-4,NA,NA,TGTGCCAGCAGTGACGTGACCTCAAAAGGGGTGAGCAATCAGCCCCAGCATTTT,CASSDVTSKGVSNQPQHF
TRBJ2-3,TRBV4-2,NA,NA,TGTGCCAGCAGCCAAGATGAGAGGGCCGGAGATACGCAGTATTTT,CASSQDERAGDTQYF
TRBJ2-5,TRBV5-5,NA,TRBD1,TGTGCCAGCAGCCATCTCGCCGGGACAGTCCAAGAGACCCAGTACTTC,CASSHLAGTVQETQYF
TRBJ2-7,TRBV7-8,NA,TRBD1,TGTGCCAGCAGCTCCCCAGCACAGGGGAACTCCTACGAGCAGTACTTC,CASSSPAQGNSYEQYF
TRBJ2-1,TRBV5-6,few,TRBD2,TGTGCCAGCAGCCGACTAGCGGGGGGGCAGTTCTTC,CASSRLAGGQFF
TRBJ2-1,TRBV11-3,NA,TRBD2,TGTGCCAGCAGTATTAGCGGGGGCCTTTCCTACAATGAGCAGTTCTTC,CASSISGGLSYNEQFF
TRBJ2-3,TRBV5-4,NA,TRBD2,TGTGCCAGCAGCTTCGGGCTAGCGGGGCCCGGGGATACGCAGTATTTT,CASSFGLAGPGDTQYF
TRBJ2-7,TRBV5-1,NA,NA,TGCGCCAGCAGCTTGGAAACGATAAGGGGCAGCGAGCAGTACTTC,CASSLETIRGSEQYF
TRBJ1-2,TRBV5-1,NA,NA,TGCGCCAGCAGCTGGGGGGTGATTAACTATGGCTACACCTTC,CASSWGVINYGYTF
TRBJ1-5,TRBV6-5,NA,NA,TGTGCCAGCAGTAGAAGATGGGGAGGCAATCAGCCCCAGCATTTT,CASSRRWGGNQPQHF